A single sample is the source of the 29 T cell receptor beta chains below, sequenced in a study of cytomegalovirus exposure and HLA in healthy donors. With 60 Vbeta and 13 Jbeta primers, the PCR was carried out. The assay was immunoSEQ multiplex PCR, and TCRdb's table has in-frame clones only and misses some. The table shows about 170,000 clones, with around four fifths occurring only once. The sample was PBMCs. The origin of the receptors is a girl aged 2-15 years in good health and CMV-seropositive.

The gene calls are TRBV7-6 and TRBJ2-2; D perhaps matches TRBD1 (5 bases). With 1 base removed from V and 5 bases from J, the gap between germline ends came to 20 bases. There are 18 residues in the CDR3. The germline gives CDR1 SGHVS, CDR2 FNYEAQ. CDR3 coding DNA: TGTGCCAGCAGCTTAGATGATCTGGTCAGGGTGGTTACCGGGGAGCTGTTTTTT. It translates to CASSLDDLVRVVTGELFF.

The chain combines TRBV9 with TRBJ1-5; D is ambiguous. There are 13 residues in the CDR3. CDR1 SGDLS and CDR2 YYNGEE come from the germline V gene. The ends were cut back, 0 bases at V and 2 bases at J, with 3 bases in the middle. Here the CDR3 reads CASSVAGNQPQHF. In DNA form, the CDR3 reads TGTGCCAGCAGCGTAGCAGGCAATCAGCCCCAGCATTTT.

This chain joins TRBV29-1 and TRBJ1-1, with D unresolved. CDR1 and CDR2 from the germline V gene are SQVTM and ANQGSEA. Trimming removed 5 bases at V and 6 bases at J, with 4 bases between. The CDR3 runs to 9 residues. CDR3: CSVLPEAFF. In nucleotides, the CDR3 is TGCAGCGTTCTCCCTGAAGCTTTCTTT.

This rearrangement joins TRBV28 to TRBJ2-7; maybe TRBD2 (6 bases). V lost 5 bases and J 0 bases, leaving 11 bases between the germline ends. The length of the CDR3 is 14 residues. CDR1 MDHEN and CDR2 SYDVKM come from the germline V gene. CDR3 sequence: CASSGGTSSYEQYF. The DNA for the CDR3 is TGTGCCAGCAGTGGGGGGACTTCCTCCTACGAGCAGTACTTC.

The chain is built from TRBV19 and TRBJ2-7, with D perhaps TRBD1 (6 bases). The CDR3 is made up of 15 amino acids. The germline gives CDR1 LNHDA, CDR2 SQIVND (reference sequence). Trimming stripped 1 base from V and 0 bases from J, with 10 bases between. The CDR3 sequence: CASSIATGNSYEQYF. The CDR3 DNA reads as TGTGCCAGTAGTATAGCTACAGGGAACTCCTACGAGCAGTACTTC.

The V call is TRBV5-1, the J call TRBJ2-1, with D unclear. V lost 1 base and J 0 bases, leaving 8 bases between the germline ends. The CDR3 is made up of 15 amino acids. Per germline, CDR1 SGHRS and CDR2 YFSETQ. The CDR3 DNA is TGCGCCAGCAGCTTGCTGCGGTTCTCCTACAATGAGCAGTTCTTC. As protein: CASSLLRFSYNEQFF. Complete variable domain (other parts from reference TRBV5-1 and TRBJ2-1): KAGVTQTPRYLIKTRGQQVTLSCSPISGHRSVSWYQQTPGQGLQFLFEYFSETQRNKGNFPGRFSGRQFSNSRSEMNVSTLELGDSALYLCASSLLRFSYNEQFFGPGTRLTVL.

This chain connects TRBV11-2 to TRBJ2-7; 7 positions agree with TRBD1. With 5 bases clipped from V and 3 bases from J, the junction kept 13 bases outside the gene matches. The CDR3 consists of 16 residues. Germline CDR1 reads SGHAT; CDR2 reads FQNNGV. CDR3 residues: CASSPYWGQIHYEQYF. The CDR3 nucleotides read TGTGCCAGCAGCCCCTACTGGGGACAGATTCACTACGAGCAGTACTTC.

The V gene is TRBV20-1, the J gene TRBJ1-1, with D possibly matching TRBD1 (5 bases). Germline CDR1 and CDR2: DFQATT and SNEGSKA (reference sequence). The V gene lost 3 bases and the J gene lost 8 bases, with 10 bases spanning the gap. The CDR3 consists of 11 residues. The CDR3 protein is CSASREGEAFF. The CDR3 coding sequence is TGCAGTGCTAGTAGGGAGGGGGAAGCTTTCTTT.

The gene calls are TRBV5-5 and TRBJ2-1, with D possibly TRBD2 on 5 matching bases. The CDR3 totals 13 residues. V lost 4 bases to trimming and J lost 10 bases, with 15 bases between them. Germline CDR1 reads SGHKS; CDR2 reads YYEKEE (reference sequence). The CDR3, as DNA: TGTGCCAGCAGCCGAATCGGACGGGAAGAGCAGTTCTTC. The encoded protein is CASSRIGREEQFF.

The rearrangement joins TRBV7-6 to TRBJ2-3; possible D gene TRBD1, 6 bases. Germline V gives CDR1 SGHVS, CDR2 FNYEAQ. This CDR3 has 16 amino acids. V lost 2 bases and J lost 2, with 14 bases in between. CDR3 region: CASSLPKRGHTDTQYF. CDR3 in DNA: TGTGCCAGCAGCTTACCAAAAAGGGGACACACAGATACGCAGTATTTT.

This sequence joins TRBV7-9 and TRBJ2-5; 9 positions agree with TRBD1. CDR1 and CDR2 (germline): SEHNR, FQNEAQ (reference sequence). The CDR3 is made up of 13 amino acids. With 8 bases clipped from V and 2 bases from J, the junction kept 3 bases outside the gene matches. The CDR3 DNA is TGTGCCAGCGAGGGACAGGGTCAAGAGACCCAGTACTTC. Its protein is CASEGQGQETQYF.

This clone was observed once. The rearrangement uses TRBV5-5 and TRBJ2-7; TRBD2 is a possible D gene (6 bases). The CDR3 is made up of 14 amino acids. V dropped 2 bases and J dropped 8 bases, with 17 bases sitting between them. Germline V CDR1 and CDR2: SGHKS, YYEKEE (reference sequence). CDR3 amino acids: CASSLYRETPKQYF. In nucleotides, the CDR3 is TGTGCCAGCAGCTTATACCGGGAGACCCCGAAGCAGTACTTC.

The chain couples TRBV4-1 to TRBJ2-7, with 9 bases lining up with TRBD2. CDR3 length: 15 residues. The V gene end was trimmed by 3 bases and the J gene end by 7 bases; junction bases not matched to a gene: 10. Germline-derived CDR1 and CDR2 are MGHRA and YSYEKL. CDR3 coding DNA: TGCGCCAGCAGCCAGCTCTTAGCGGGGGCTTGGGAGCAGTACTTC. It codes for CASSQLLAGAWEQYF.

The J gene is TRBJ1-2, the V gene TRBV7-9; TRBD1 matches 7 bases. Germline trimming cut 5 bases from V and 7 bases from J; bases unmatched to any gene: 16. CDR3 length equals 16 residues. Per the germline V gene, CDR1 is SEHNR and CDR2 is FQNEAQ (reference sequence). The CDR3 spells CASSPQTGSDRVGYTF. CDR3 DNA: TGTGCCAGCAGCCCACAGACAGGGTCTGACCGGGTTGGCTACACCTTC.

A remark on this clone: The same CDR3 can be traced to other DNA sequences in this sample. The genes are TRBV7-9 and TRBJ2-7; D gene unclear. The CDR3 is 12 residues long. Germline CDR1 SEHNR, CDR2 FQNEAQ (reference sequence). The V and J ends lost 4 bases and 0 bases respectively, with 4 bases between them. The DNA of the CDR3 is TGTGCCAGCAGCTATAGCTCCTACGAGCAGTACTTC. Translating it yields CASSYSSYEQYF.

This clone was observed a handful of times. This chain uses TRBV5-6 with TRBJ2-3; 7 bases are shared with TRBD2. The germline CDR1 and CDR2 sequences are SGHDT and YYEEEE. The CDR3 contains 14 residues. V was clipped by 4 bases and J by 5 bases; unmatched bases: 7. As DNA, the CDR3 is TGTGCCAGCAGCCCGCGGGAGTTGGTAGATACGCAGTATTTT. Translation: CASSPRELVDTQYF.

The chain links TRBV2 to TRBJ2-7, with 8 bases lining up with TRBD2. The CDR3 loop spans 14 amino acids. The V and J ends lost 4 bases and 3 bases, in that order; junction bases with no gene match: 5. Looked up from germline, CDR1 is SNHLY and CDR2 is FYNNEI. Here the CDR3 reads CASSGGTRNYEQYF. The CDR3 region has the DNA TGTGCCAGCAGTGGGGGGACTAGAAACTACGAGCAGTACTTC.

The V gene is TRBV4-1, the J gene TRBJ2-7, with TRBD1 identical over 7 bases. Germline CDR1 is MGHRA and CDR2 is YSYEKL. The ends lost 0 bases at V and 5 bases at J; junction bases unmatched: 7. The CDR3 totals 15 residues. The CDR3: CASSQDQGDFDEQYF. The CDR3 nucleotides read TGCGCCAGCAGCCAAGATCAGGGGGATTTCGACGAGCAGTACTTC.

V and J are TRBV29-1 and TRBJ1-3, with D maybe TRBD1 (5 bases). The CDR3 totals 12 residues. From germline, CDR1 is SQVTM and CDR2 ANQGSEA. The V end was cut by 6 bases, the J end by 6 bases, with 12 bases between. In nucleotides, the CDR3 is TGCAGCGTCGCAGGGTGGGCAAACACCATATATTTT. This codes for CSVAGWANTIYF.

This chain connects TRBV28 to TRBJ1-2, with D unresolved. This CDR3 comprises 15 residues. Per germline, CDR1 MDHEN and CDR2 SYDVKM. V was cut by 4 bases and J by 0 bases, with 12 bases left in between. The CDR3 is CASSSETPTNYGYTF. Written as DNA, the CDR3 is TGTGCCAGCAGTTCTGAGACACCTACTAACTATGGCTACACCTTC.

CDR3 sequence: CAWGRLYGYTF. The CDR3 bases are TGTGCCTGGGGCCGTCTCTATGGCTACACCTTC. V is TRBV30 and J is TRBJ1-2; no clear D gene. Trimming removed 5 bases from V and 4 bases from J, with 8 bases in between. CDR1 is GTSNPN and CDR2 is SVGIG in the germline V gene (reference sequence). The CDR3 extends over 11 amino acids.

The V call is TRBV18, the J call TRBJ2-7; TRBD1 matches 9 bases. Germline loops: CDR1 KGHSH, CDR2 LQKENI. The CDR3 length is 14 residues. After removal of 4 bases from V and 5 bases from J, the junction contained 6 bases not matched to a gene. The CDR3 loop is CASSQGDRVNEQYF. The CDR3 bases are TGTGCCAGCTCACAGGGGGACAGGGTGAACGAGCAGTACTTC.

The chain uses TRBV9 and TRBJ2-3; 8 bases align to TRBD2. CDR3 size: 16 residues. The germline V gene encodes CDR1 SGDLS and CDR2 YYNGEE. The trim removed 3 bases at V and 5 bases at J, leaving 11 bases unmatched. CDR3 region: CASSEGSGAPLDTQYF. The CDR3 region has the DNA TGTGCCAGCAGCGAGGGTAGCGGGGCACCGCTAGATACGCAGTATTTT.

The rearrangement uses TRBV2 and TRBJ2-7, with D unresolved. Per the germline V gene, CDR1 is SNHLY and CDR2 is FYNNEI. This CDR3 has 15 residues. Trimming shortened V by 4 bases and J by 3 bases, and 16 bases separated the two germline ends. CDR3 amino acids: CASSGRVGGSYEQYF. CDR3 nucleotide sequence: TGTGCCAGCAGTGGTCGAGTCGGCGGTAGCTACGAGCAGTACTTC.

This chain links TRBV7-3 with TRBJ2-1; D gene unclear. Germline CDR1 reads SGHTA; CDR2 reads FQGTGA. The CDR3 covers 16 residues. V was trimmed by 1 base and J by 0 bases, leaving 10 bases between them. The CDR3 reads CASSLSGGSSYNEQFF. The CDR3 nucleotides read TGTGCCAGCAGCTTAAGTGGCGGAAGCTCCTACAATGAGCAGTTCTTC.

The chain combines TRBV30 with TRBJ2-7; tentative D call: TRBD2 (6 bases). Germline V CDR1 and CDR2: GTSNPN, SVGIG (reference sequence). Trimming left V 5 bases short and J 4 bases short, with 12 bases between. The CDR3 length is 12 residues. CDR3 sequence: CAWGGDGYEQYF. The DNA for the CDR3 is TGTGCCTGGGGAGGGGACGGGTACGAGCAGTACTTC.

This clone was counted a few times. The chain recombines TRBV19 with TRBJ1-5, with D perhaps matching TRBD1 (6 bases). CDR1 is LNHDA and CDR2 is SQIVND in the germline V gene (reference sequence). This CDR3 contains 18 residues. V lost 3 bases, J lost 4 bases, and 22 bases lay in between. The CDR3 loop is CASSIQPGKQGPNQPQHF. For the CDR3, the DNA is TGTGCCAGTAGTATCCAACCTGGGAAACAGGGTCCAAATCAGCCCCAGCATTTT.

The chain employs TRBV5-6 and TRBJ2-3; 10 nucleotides align to TRBD2. CDR3 length equals 15 residues. With V trimmed by 4 bases and J by 2 bases, 4 bases remained unmatched. Germline loops: CDR1 SGHDT, CDR2 YYEEEE. The CDR3 region is CASSRGLAVTDTQYF. CDR3 nucleotide sequence: TGTGCCAGCAGCCGTGGACTAGCGGTCACAGATACGCAGTATTTT.

The genes are TRBV7-9 and TRBJ1-1; no definite D call. The CDR3 is made up of 12 amino acids. The germline V gene has CDR1 SEHNR and CDR2 FQNEAQ (reference sequence). The V gene lost 3 bases and the J gene lost 5 bases, with 7 bases spanning the gap. CDR3 bases: TGTGCCAGCAGCTTCAGATATACTGAAGCTTTCTTT. The encoded protein is CASSFRYTEAFF.